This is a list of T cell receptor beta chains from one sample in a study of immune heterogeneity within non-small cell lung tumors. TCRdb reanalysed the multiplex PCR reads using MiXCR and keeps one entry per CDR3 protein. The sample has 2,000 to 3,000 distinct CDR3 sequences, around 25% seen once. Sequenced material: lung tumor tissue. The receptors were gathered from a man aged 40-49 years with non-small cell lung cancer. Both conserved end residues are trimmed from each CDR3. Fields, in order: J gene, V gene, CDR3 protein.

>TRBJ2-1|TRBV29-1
SVGQREGDNEQF
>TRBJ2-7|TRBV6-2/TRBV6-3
ASSVLAGGPHEQY
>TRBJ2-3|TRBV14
ASSQVSYRTISTDTQY
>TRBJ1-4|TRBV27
ASSVSTRLEKLF
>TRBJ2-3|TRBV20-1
SAPEPSGTDTQY
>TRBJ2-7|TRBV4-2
ASSQEFTSLAWEQY
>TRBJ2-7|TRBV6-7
ANRNPRQGREQY
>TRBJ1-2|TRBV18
ASSRSTGVHGYT
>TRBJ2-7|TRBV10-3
AIGATTYEQY
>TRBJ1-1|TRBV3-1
ASSPDRQVRGEAF
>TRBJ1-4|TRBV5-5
ASSRQGASATNEKLF
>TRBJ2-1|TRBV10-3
AISDPGLAGEIGNEQF
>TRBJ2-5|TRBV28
ASTNLGTEQETQY
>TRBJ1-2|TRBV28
ASNSMGEYGYT
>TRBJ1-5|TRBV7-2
ASSLVGSERGQH
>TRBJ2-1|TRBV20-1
SAVNPKGLTYNEQF
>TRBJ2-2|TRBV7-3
ASSRTGQVEPGELF
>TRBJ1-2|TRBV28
ASSFFSTGKISYGYT
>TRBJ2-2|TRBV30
AWSVLSGSTGELF
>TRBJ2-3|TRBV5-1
ASSLDPGGLTDTQY
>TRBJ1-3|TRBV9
ASSVVEGAGNTIY
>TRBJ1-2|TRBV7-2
ASSLSANYGYT
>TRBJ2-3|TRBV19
ATAAGGINTQY
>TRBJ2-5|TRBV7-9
ASSIALAQETQY
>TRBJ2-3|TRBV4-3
ASSQGWLAGGPDTQY
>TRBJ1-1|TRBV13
ASSFQNTEAF
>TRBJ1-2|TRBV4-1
ASSSGTGFFYGYT
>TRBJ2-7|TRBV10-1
ASSESSYEQY
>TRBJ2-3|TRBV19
ASSRPPTDTQY
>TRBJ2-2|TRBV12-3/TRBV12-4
ASSNRRGVTGELF
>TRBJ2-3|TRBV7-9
ASAGTSGTTDTKY
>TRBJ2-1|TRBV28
ASTLLTGGSQF
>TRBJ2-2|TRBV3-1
ASSQVSVSGRAGELF
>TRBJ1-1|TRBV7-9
ASSLTDSPEAF
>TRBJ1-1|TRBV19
ASSLGPATEAF
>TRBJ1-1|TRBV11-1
ASSSQGSEAF
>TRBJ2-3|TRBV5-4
ASSLRPTDTQY
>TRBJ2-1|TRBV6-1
ASRTGLSSSYNEQF
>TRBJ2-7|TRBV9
ASSVEASYEQY
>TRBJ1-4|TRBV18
ASSLRGTANEKLF
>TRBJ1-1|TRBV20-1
SARDGPNTEAF
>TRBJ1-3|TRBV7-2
ASSRDPVSGNTIY
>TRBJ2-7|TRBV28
ASSWSYRASSYEQY
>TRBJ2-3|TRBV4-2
ASSRTLASSTDTQY
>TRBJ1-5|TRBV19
ASTRSGTDAGQPQH
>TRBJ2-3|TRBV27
ASSLFDGGSTDTQY
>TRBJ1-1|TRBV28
ASSLGQGVFTEAF
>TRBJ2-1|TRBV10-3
ASRGLGDNEQF
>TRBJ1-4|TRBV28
ASSPGFQGNNEKLF
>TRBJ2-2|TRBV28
ASSLGMRANTGELF
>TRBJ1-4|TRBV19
ASRVGQLPEKLF